Below, one T cell receptor (beta chain) is given with its context. Its target is not known. This sample is drawn from a study of T-cell memory formation after mild COVID-19. TCRdb itself ran the 5' RACE reads through MiXCR, one entry per CDR3 protein. Found here are 300,000 to 400,000 distinct CDR3 sequences, 25% to 30% of them singletons; the top ten hold about 14%. The J segment lost 5 bases and the V segment lost 2 bases, leaving 10 bases of the junction unmatched. The CDR3 consists of 17 residues. CDR1 is SGHAT, CDR2 FQNNGV, per germline. General observations from the study: Pre-infection memory held some responding clones, suggesting pre-existing cross-reactive T cells responded.

This sequence joins TRBV11-2 and TRBJ2-3, with 10 bases matching TRBD2. The receptor was isolated from an adult woman who had mild COVID-19 (a few samples of this study predate the infection). Cell type and time point are not known. Sequenced: PBMCs or a T cell subset sorted from them (not recorded which). The CDR3 DNA reads TGTGCCAGCAGCTTATATGGGACTAGCGCGTATGAAGATACGCAGTATTTT. Amino acids: CASSLYGTSAYEDTQYF.